The 31 T cell receptor beta chains below were found in one sample sequenced in a study of OX40 agonist ivuxolimab in advanced cancers. TCRdb keeps only in-frame clones here, not all; method: immunoSEQ multiplex PCR. The data contain 60,000 to 65,000 clones, roughly 80% of them seen just once; the ten biggest clones take up around 0.7%. Sample: CD4+ or CD8+ T cells sorted from blood, taken in a trial of the OX40 agonist ivuxolimab. Receptor source: an adult with an advanced solid tumor such as melanoma, head and neck, liver or kidney cancer.

The J gene is TRBJ1-2, the V gene TRBV11-2; TRBD1 might be the D (5 bases). V was pared by 4 bases and J by 2 bases, with 11 bases between. CDR1 is SGHAT and CDR2 is FQNNGV in the germline V gene. The CDR3 runs 14 residues. DNA of the CDR3: TGTGCCAGCAGCTCGCCCCGGGGGAACTATGGCTACACCTTC. The encoded protein is CASSSPRGNYGYTF.

The chain employs TRBV27 and TRBJ2-7; weak D call: TRBD1 (6 bases). Germline CDR1 and CDR2: MNHEY and SMNVEV (reference sequence). Trimming took off 5 bases at V and 3 bases at J, with 17 bases between the two ends. The CDR3 runs 15 residues. CDR3 nucleotide sequence: TGTGCCAGCAGTCCACAGGGTTTACTGCTCTACGAGCAGTACTTC. This gives the protein CASSPQGLLLYEQYF.

The chain uses TRBV10-1 and TRBJ2-2; 7 bases match TRBD1. The CDR3 runs 15 residues. J gave up 2 bases and V 8 bases, and 8 bases lay outside the gene matches. From germline, CDR1 is WNHNN and CDR2 SYGVQD (reference sequence). This CDR3 is CASGTGTANTGELFF. The CDR3 nucleotides read TGCGCCAGCGGAACCGGGACAGCCAACACCGGGGAGCTGTTTTTT.

By frequency in the sample, this clone is medium-sized. The rearrangement joins TRBV6-1 to TRBJ1-2; D gene ambiguous. CDR3 length: 14 amino acids. CDR1 is MNHNS, CDR2 SASEGT, per germline. V was shortened by 7 bases and J by 2 bases, with 14 bases between the two germline ends. Here the CDR3 reads CASTEVGGNYGYTF. The CDR3 nucleotides are TGTGCCAGCACTGAGGTGGGAGGGAACTATGGCTACACCTTC.

J is TRBJ1-5 and V is TRBV5-5; D is unresolved. There are 14 residues in the CDR3. Germline V gene sequence: CDR1 SGHKS, CDR2 YYEKEE (reference sequence). The V gene lost 4 bases and the J gene lost 3 bases, with 11 bases spanning the gap. The CDR3 reads CASSVSRINQPQHF. DNA for the CDR3: TGTGCCAGCAGCGTTAGCCGGATCAATCAGCCCCAGCATTTT.

The rearrangement uses TRBV6-5 and TRBJ1-2; 8 nucleotides agree with TRBD1. The CDR3 is made up of 13 amino acids. CDR1 and CDR2 (germline): MNHEY, SVGAGI. Trimming cost V 6 bases and J 6 bases; bases outside gene matches: 6. The DNA of the CDR3 is TGTGCCAGCAGGAAGACAGGGGATCATGGCTACACCTTC. Translation gives CASRKTGDHGYTF.

The CDR3 bases are TGTGCCAGCAGCTTAACGGGGTACAGGGGCGAAGTATTATACGAGCAGTACTTC. Protein sequence: CASSLTGYRGEVLYEQYF. The V call is TRBV13, the J call TRBJ2-7; 7 bases align to TRBD1. Germline CDR1 reads PRHDT; CDR2 reads FYEKMQ (reference sequence). V lost 2 bases to trimming and J lost 4 bases; unmatched junction nucleotides: 17. The CDR3 totals 18 residues.

This chain uses TRBV6-6 with TRBJ2-1; 10 positions match TRBD1. Germline V lookup: CDR1 MNHNY, CDR2 SVGAGI (reference sequence). The CDR3 extends over 16 amino acids. J gave up 7 bases and V 2 bases, and 8 bases lay outside the gene matches. CDR3 sequence reads: CASSYIPGQGINEQFF. DNA of the CDR3: TGTGCCAGCAGTTACATTCCGGGACAGGGGATTAATGAGCAGTTCTTC.

The chain links TRBV6-4 to TRBJ1-2, with D hard to call. Deletions cut 7 bases from V and 9 bases from J, with 12 bases between. The germline V gene encodes CDR1 MRHNA and CDR2 SNTAGT. The CDR3 is made up of 11 amino acids. The CDR3 spells CASTPGSRYTF. In nucleotides, the CDR3 is TGTGCCAGCACCCCCGGGTCTCGCTACACCTTC.

With regard to this clone: At the DNA level, this CDR3 is encoded by other sequences in the same sample as well. The CDR3 loop reads CASSLGGYEQYF. The CDR3 DNA reads TGTGCCAGCAGTTTAGGGGGTTACGAGCAGTACTTC. The chain carries TRBV28 and TRBJ2-7; D may correspond to TRBD1 or TRBD2 (5 bases each). CDR3 length equals 12 residues. V gave up 2 bases and J gave up 4 bases, with 6 bases separating them. From germline, CDR1 is MDHEN and CDR2 SYDVKM.

Written as DNA, the CDR3 is TGTGCCAGCAGTGGGCGGGAATTTCGTCAGCCCCAGCATTTT. Translating it yields CASSGREFRQPQHF. J is TRBJ1-5 and V is TRBV6-1; D remains unclear. Trimming left V 4 bases short and J 6 bases short, with 13 bases between. Germline values: CDR1 MNHNS, CDR2 SASEGT. The CDR3 sequence is 14 residues long.

In its sample, this clone was seen a few times. The V call is TRBV6-1, the J call TRBJ1-1, with D uncertain. V was cut by 4 bases and J by 7 bases, with 10 bases left in between. Germline CDR1 and CDR2: MNHNS and SASEGT. The length of the CDR3 is 12 residues. The CDR3 spells CASSAASFEAFF. The CDR3 region has the DNA TGTGCCAGCAGTGCCGCATCGTTTGAAGCTTTCTTT.

The chain recombines TRBV5-1 with TRBJ2-6; D is perhaps TRBD1 or TRBD2 (5 bases each). CDR1 is SGHRS and CDR2 is YFSETQ in the germline V gene. Trimming shortened V by 0 bases and J by 6 bases, and 16 bases separated the two germline ends. The CDR3 has 17 residues. The CDR3 coding sequence is TGCGCCAGCAGCTTGGGGGGCCGGGGCGGTGTGGCCAACGTCCTGACTTTC. This encodes CASSLGGRGGVANVLTF.

The rearrangement uses TRBV9 and TRBJ1-3; no clear D. Germline-derived CDR1 and CDR2 are SGDLS and YYNGEE. The CDR3 length is 16 residues. The germline V and J ends were trimmed by 0 bases and 0 bases, with 10 bases remaining between them. CDR3 nucleotide sequence: TGTGCCAGCAGCGTAGTCCCTCAGAGCTCTGGAAACACCATATATTTT. It codes for CASSVVPQSSGNTIYF.

This clone was observed a handful of times. This chain joins TRBV7-9 and TRBJ2-6; unclear D gene. Deletions cut 8 bases from V and 2 bases from J, with 4 bases between. The CDR3 runs to 12 residues. Germline V gene lookup returns CDR1 SEHNR and CDR2 FQNEAQ (reference sequence). The DNA of the CDR3 is TGTGCCAGCGATGCTGGGGCCAACGTCCTGACTTTC. Its translation is CASDAGANVLTF. Supplemented by reference TRBV7-9 and TRBJ2-6, the full variable domain reads DTGVSQNPRHKITKRGQNVTFRCDPISEHNRLYWYRQTLGQGPEFLTYFQNEAQLEKSRLLSDRFSAERPKGSFSTLEIQRTEQGDSAMYLCASDAGANVLTFGAGSRLTVL.

This clone appeared a single time. This chain links TRBV5-8 with TRBJ2-3; a weak D match, TRBD1 (6 bases). CDR1 SGHTS and CDR2 YDEGEE come from the germline V gene. Trimming removed 0 bases from V and 4 bases from J, with 12 bases in between. This CDR3 has 15 residues. In DNA form, the CDR3 reads TGTGCCAGCAGCTTGGGGAACAGGGTGGCAGATACGCAGTATTTT. This codes for CASSLGNRVADTQYF.

A single count supports this clone. The genes are TRBV10-3 and TRBJ2-3; D call uncertain. CDR1 is ENHRY, CDR2 SYGVKD, per germline. The V end lost 4 bases, the J end lost 1 base, and 9 bases lay between the germline ends. The CDR3 contains 14 residues. The CDR3 DNA is TGTGCCATCAGTGTACTGAATCGCACAGATACGCAGTATTTT. Protein: CAISVLNRTDTQYF.

In its sample, this clone was seen a few times. This sequence joins TRBV18 and TRBJ1-3, with 8 bases fitting TRBD1. From germline, CDR1 is KGHSH and CDR2 LQKENI. This CDR3 has 16 residues. V shed 2 bases and J 3 bases; nucleotides not matched to a gene: 6. As DNA, the CDR3 is TGTGCCAGCTCACCAGTCCAGGGGGCATTTGGAAACACCATATATTTT. As protein: CASSPVQGAFGNTIYF.

This clone was seen a single time. The chain uses TRBV20-1 and TRBJ2-7; D gene unclear. Germline V lookup: CDR1 DFQATT, CDR2 SNEGSKA (reference sequence). Trimming took off 5 bases at V and 4 bases at J, with 9 bases between the two ends. This CDR3 comprises 11 residues. CDR3: CSAPWVYEQYF. In DNA form, the CDR3 reads TGCAGTGCTCCTTGGGTGTACGAGCAGTACTTC.

The chain joins TRBV5-5 to TRBJ2-2; TRBD1 matches 8 bases. The CDR3 is made up of 16 amino acids. The V segment lost 3 bases and the J segment 7 bases; nucleotides outside the gene matches: 11. Germline V CDR1 and CDR2: SGHKS, YYEKEE (reference sequence). CDR3 sequence: CASSSIPTGGGGELFF. DNA for the CDR3: TGTGCCAGCAGCTCCATCCCCACAGGGGGAGGCGGGGAGCTGTTTTTT.

In this sample, this clone turned up once. The chain joins TRBV18 to TRBJ2-3, with 7 bases that match TRBD1. This CDR3 has 15 amino acids. Trimming at V came to 2 bases and at J to 1 base, leaving 3 bases not matched to a gene. CDR1 and CDR2 from the germline V gene are KGHSH and LQKENI. CDR3 coding DNA: TGTGCCAGCTCACCAATGGGACAGCGCACAGATACGCAGTATTTT. Amino acid sequence: CASSPMGQRTDTQYF.

This clone has only a few counts. The chain combines TRBV7-9 with TRBJ1-2; D not resolved. The CDR3 consists of 14 residues. V was cut by 1 base and J by 0 bases, with 6 bases left in between. CDR1 is SEHNR, CDR2 FQNEAQ, per germline (reference sequence). The CDR3 DNA follows: TGTGCCAGCAGCTTAGTGGAAGCTAACTATGGCTACACCTTC. It codes for CASSLVEANYGYTF. The variable domain in full, with the rest retrieved from reference TRBV7-9 and TRBJ1-2, is DTGVSQNPRHKITKRGQNVTFRCDPISEHNRLYWYRQTLGQGPEFLTYFQNEAQLEKSRLLSDRFSAERPKGSFSTLEIQRTEQGDSAMYLCASSLVEANYGYTFGSGTRLTVV.

Notes on this clone: The junction and the germline gene differ at one end; a read error may be behind it. This CDR3 reads CASSFSHEQYF. The DNA of the CDR3 is TGTGCCAGCAGCTTCTCCCACGAGCAGTACTTC. The J gene is TRBJ2-7, the V gene TRBV7-9; D gene uncertain. CDR3 size: 11 residues. Germline-derived CDR1 and CDR2 are SEHNR and FQNEAQ (reference sequence).

The chain links TRBV2 to TRBJ1-1; 7 nucleotides align to TRBD1. Germline CDR1 is SNHLY and CDR2 is FYNNEI. After removal of 6 bases from V and 2 bases from J, the junction contained 6 bases not matched to a gene. The CDR3 loop spans 14 amino acids. This CDR3 reads CASRIRGYNTEAFF. In nucleotides, the CDR3 is TGTGCCAGCAGAATCAGGGGGTACAACACTGAAGCTTTCTTT.

As concerns this clone: At one boundary the junction diverges from the germline segment, which might be a read error. The rearrangement joins TRBV2 to TRBJ2-7; 9 bases fit TRBD1. Germline CDR1 and CDR2: SNHLY and FYNNEI. This CDR3 comprises 15 residues. This chain's CDR3 is CASNEGGDRAHEQYF. The CDR3 region has the DNA TGTGCCAGCAATGAAGGGGGGGACAGGGCCCACGAGCAGTACTTC.

In this sample, this clone turned up a few times. The V and J genes are TRBV5-1 and TRBJ2-3; D is possibly TRBD2 (6 bases). The CDR3 is 18 amino acids. Germline V CDR1 and CDR2: SGHRS, YFSETQ. V gave up 4 bases and J gave up 0 bases, with 21 bases separating them. CDR3 coding DNA: TGCGCCAGCAGCCTTGTCTCTCACCTAGCGACTAGCACAGATACGCAGTATTTT. This codes for CASSLVSHLATSTDTQYF.

The V call is TRBV18, the J call TRBJ1-2; D is unresolved. The V gene lost 1 base and the J gene lost 8 bases, with 14 bases spanning the gap. Germline lookup yields CDR1 KGHSH and CDR2 LQKENI. This CDR3 has 14 residues. The CDR3 coding sequence is TGTGCCAGCTCACCACTATCGGGGTCCAGGGGCTACACCTTC. Translating gives CASSPLSGSRGYTF.

V and J are TRBV6-1 and TRBJ2-3; no firm D call. The CDR3 totals 12 residues. CDR1 is MNHNS, CDR2 SASEGT, per germline. V shed 2 bases and J shed 7 bases, with 7 bases lying between them. Here the CDR3 DNA reads TGTGCCAGCAGTGAATGGTCGTATACGCAGTATTTT. Its translation: CASSEWSYTQYF.

The chain employs TRBV7-7 and TRBJ2-2, with D uncertain. This CDR3 has 15 amino acids. V was cut by 5 bases and J by 2 bases, with 12 bases left in between. Germline V CDR1 and CDR2: SSHAT, FNYEAQ (reference sequence). CDR3 amino acids: CASSPQTANTGELFF. In nucleotides, the CDR3 is TGTGCCAGCAGCCCACAAACAGCTAACACCGGGGAGCTGTTTTTT.

The chain combines TRBV6-5 with TRBJ1-1; the D is unclear. Germline lookup yields CDR1 MNHEY and CDR2 SVGAGI. The CDR3 covers 10 residues. Trimming took 2 bases from V and 7 from J, leaving 2 bases between them. The CDR3 is CASSYLEAFF. The CDR3 region has the DNA TGTGCCAGCAGTTACCTTGAAGCTTTCTTT.

The chain couples TRBV19 to TRBJ2-3, with D perhaps TRBD2 (5 bases). Looked up from germline, CDR1 is LNHDA and CDR2 is SQIVND (reference sequence). This CDR3 spans 14 amino acids. V dropped 6 bases and J dropped 8 bases, with 18 bases sitting between them. CDR3 region: CASRSLEGPGTQYF. The CDR3 DNA reads as TGTGCCAGTAGGTCCCTCGAGGGTCCAGGTACGCAGTATTTT.